This TCR beta chain was profiled in a study of beta chain features in type 1 diabetes. Every isolated RNA sample was fully reverse transcribed, so sequencing captured expressed TCRB transcripts. Sequencing was performed with immunoSEQ multiplex PCR; in TCRdb, only in-frame clones are kept and a portion is missing. The table lists about 150,000 clones, about 9.4% of them singletons. CDR3 length equals 16 residues. Germline V gene sequence: CDR1 SGHTA, CDR2 FQGNSA. The V segment lost 5 bases and the J segment 4 bases; nucleotides outside the gene matches: 8. The sample holds a few counts of this clone. This rearrangement joins TRBV7-2 to TRBJ2-1; TRBD1 matches at 10 bases. This sequence was found in a man aged 18 to 29 in good health. The specimen was naive CD4+ T cells from blood. CDR3 bases: TGTGCCAGCAGCCATGGGTGGGGACAGGGGTACAATGAGCAGTTCTTC. Protein product: CASSHGWGQGYNEQFF.